This T cell receptor beta chain originates from a study of blood T cell repertoires in COVID-19. Study in general: In each case, the material was cDNA or gDNA derived from T cells, B-cell-depleted T cells, or PBMCs.

In the authors' workflow: For nucleated cells, counts were estimated from reference gene primer amplification. The data were produced by immunoSEQ multiplex PCR, yet TCRdb's version contains in-frame clones alone and is incomplete. That table is the source of V, J and clone size, and D and trimming were worked out from the DNA. The sample consists of some 340,000 clones, around 83% of them appearing once. There are 13 residues in the CDR3. V was shortened by 3 bases and J by 5 bases, with 11 bases between the two germline ends. CDR1 SGHAT and CDR2 FQDESV come from the germline V gene (reference sequence).

The sample comprised peripheral blood. The chain employs TRBV11-1 and TRBJ2-7, with D hard to call. The sequence derives from a man aged 25-45 years with active or convalescent COVID-19. The CDR3 DNA reads as TGTGCCAGCAGCTTTGAGATCATCCACGAGCAGTACTTC. Translation: CASSFEIIHEQYF. The variable domain in full, with the rest retrieved from reference TRBV11-1 and TRBJ2-7, is EAEVAQSPRYKITEKSQAVAFWCDPISGHATLYWYRQILGQGPELLVQFQDESVVDDSQLPKDRFSAERLKGVDSTLKIQPAELGDSAMYLCASSFEIIHEQYFGPGTRLTVT.